This T cell receptor beta chain was found in a study of lymphopenia after photon versus proton radiotherapy. V dropped 6 bases and J dropped 0; count of bases not matched to a gene: 5. CDR3 length: 15 residues. Germline V CDR1 and CDR2: LNHDA, SQIVND (reference sequence). Overall study findings and caveats: Oligoclonal CD8+ Temra expansion after nadir drove photon patients' diversity drop.

Comment on this clone: Antigen: not known.

TCRdb's copy holds only in-frame clones and misses some; the assay was immunoSEQ multiplex PCR. Of 77,000 or so clones listed, 80% to 90% were seen once; the top ten hold more than 1.2%. This sequence originates from a man aged 55 to 69 with pancreatic cancer. The chain is built from TRBV19 and TRBJ1-1, with TRBD1 matching 9 bases. Sequenced material: peripheral blood, taken from a patient treated with proton-based radiotherapy. Here the CDR3 reads CASSPGQGMNTEAFF. The CDR3, as DNA: TGTGCCAGTAGCCCGGGACAGGGTATGAACACTGAAGCTTTCTTT.